This T cell receptor beta chain came from a study of human CD4 T cells and Enterobacteriaceae. Sorting took every CD4+ cell except CD45RA+CCR7+CD95- naive cells, reaching over 98% purity. Blood from healthy donors was obtained in Switzerland from donation centers. CD8+, CD14+, CD16+, CD56+, CD19+ and CD25-bright cells were excluded before sorting. Trimming pared 1 base from V and 5 bases from J, leaving 9 bases between. The CDR3 has 14 amino acids. Per the germline V gene, CDR1 is SGHAT and CDR2 is FQDESV (reference sequence). Clones were sequenced by immunoSEQ multiplex PCR, and TCRdb holds only the in-frame ones, with some missing. The table lists some 29,000 clones, about 80% of them singletons.

The sequencing sample was made of memory CD4+ T cells from blood. This sequence joins TRBV11-1 and TRBJ2-1; D call uncertain. This receptor was taken from a human donor in good health. The CDR3 loop is CASSLVTQDNEQFF. The CDR3 region has the DNA TGTGCCAGCAGCTTAGTAACTCAGGACAATGAGCAGTTCTTC.